What follows is one T cell receptor (beta chain) and its context. The antigen is not known. Whether given at about 4 or about 12 weeks, second doses were pooled. The source of the sample is a study of T cell responses to AZD1222 COVID-19 vaccine. Regarding the study as a whole: Females made up more of the donors, who were largely white British, and clonal diversity may have come out too low.

Generated by immunoSEQ multiplex PCR, the TCRdb table keeps only in-frame clones and is missing some. Altogether 46,000 or so clones are present, about 90% being singletons, with the ten largest covering about a third. V dropped 3 bases and J dropped 6; count of bases not matched to a gene: 6. Per germline, CDR1 GTSNPN and CDR2 SVGIG (reference sequence). The CDR3 contains 13 residues. The gene calls are TRBV30 and TRBJ1-2; TRBD1 aligns across 8 bases. This clonotype originated in an adult who received the AZD1222 COVID-19 vaccine. This specimen was peripheral blood, taken 28 days after the second AZD1222 dose. The CDR3 protein is CAWRGTGWHGYTF. CDR3 DNA sequence: TGTGCCTGGAGAGGGACAGGATGGCATGGCTACACCTTC.